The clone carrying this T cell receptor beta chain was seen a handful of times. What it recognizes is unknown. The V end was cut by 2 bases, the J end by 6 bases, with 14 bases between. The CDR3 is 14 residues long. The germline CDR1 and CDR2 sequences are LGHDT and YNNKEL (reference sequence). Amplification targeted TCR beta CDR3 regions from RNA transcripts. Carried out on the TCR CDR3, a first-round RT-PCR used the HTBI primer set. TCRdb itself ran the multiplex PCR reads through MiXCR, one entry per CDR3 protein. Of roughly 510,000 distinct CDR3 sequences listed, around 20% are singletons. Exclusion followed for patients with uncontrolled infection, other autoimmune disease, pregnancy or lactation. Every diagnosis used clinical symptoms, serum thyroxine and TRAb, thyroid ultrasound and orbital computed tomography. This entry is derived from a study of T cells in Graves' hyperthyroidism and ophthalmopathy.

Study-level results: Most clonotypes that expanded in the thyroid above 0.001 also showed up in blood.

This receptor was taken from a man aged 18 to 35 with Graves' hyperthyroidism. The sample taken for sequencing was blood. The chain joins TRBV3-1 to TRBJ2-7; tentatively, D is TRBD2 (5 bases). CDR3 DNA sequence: TGTGCCAGCAGCCAACACAACGGGGTTCTCGAGCAGTACTTC. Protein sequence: CASSQHNGVLEQYF.